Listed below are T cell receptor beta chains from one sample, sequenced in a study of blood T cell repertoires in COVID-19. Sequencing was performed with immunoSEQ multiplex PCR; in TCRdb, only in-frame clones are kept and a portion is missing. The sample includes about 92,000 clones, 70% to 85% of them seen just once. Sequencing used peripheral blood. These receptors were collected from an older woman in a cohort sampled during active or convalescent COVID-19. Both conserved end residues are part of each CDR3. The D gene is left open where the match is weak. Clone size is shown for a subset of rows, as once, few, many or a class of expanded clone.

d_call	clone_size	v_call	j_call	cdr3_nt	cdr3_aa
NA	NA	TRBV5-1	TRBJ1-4	TGCGCCAGCAGCTTCGGAGCGACGCGGAATAATGAAAAACTGTTTTTT	CASSFGATRNNEKLFF
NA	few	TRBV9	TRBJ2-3	TGTGCCAGCAGCCTACTCGCCGGGACTGGCCCCCCACCGACTCCCACAGATACGCAGTATTTT	CASSLLAGTGPPPTPTDTQYF
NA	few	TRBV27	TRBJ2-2	TGTGCCAGCACCCACCGCGGCCCCCGGGGCACCGGGGAGCTGTTTTTT	CASTHRGPRGTGELFF
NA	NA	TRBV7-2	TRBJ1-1	TGTGCCAGCAGCTTAGTTCGACAGACAAACACTGAAGCTTTCTTT	CASSLVRQTNTEAFF
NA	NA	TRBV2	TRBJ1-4	TGTGCCAGCACTGTCAGGGTGTGGGATGAAAAACTGTTTTTT	CASTVRVWDEKLFF
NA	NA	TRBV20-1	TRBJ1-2	TGCAGTGCTAGTGAACAGCCGATTGGCTACACCTTC	CSASEQPIGYTF
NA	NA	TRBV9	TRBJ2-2	TGTGCCAGCAGGTTCGACTTGAACACCGGGGAGCTGTTTTTT	CASRFDLNTGELFF
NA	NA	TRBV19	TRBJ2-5	TGTGCCACCAGGGCAACAGAGACCCAGTACTTC	CATRATETQYF
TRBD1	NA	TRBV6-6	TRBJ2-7	TGTGCCAGCAGCCCCGACAGGGGGAGAGTCTACGAGCAGTACTTC	CASSPDRGRVYEQYF
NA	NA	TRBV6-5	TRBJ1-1	TGTGCCAGCAGTAGACATACCCTCAATCCTGAAGCTTTCTTT	CASSRHTLNPEAFF
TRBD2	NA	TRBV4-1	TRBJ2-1	TGCGCCAGCAGCCAAGGTGGGACTATAACTCTCAATGAGCAGTTCTTC	CASSQGGTITLNEQFF
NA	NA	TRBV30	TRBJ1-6	TGTGCCTGGAGTGTAGAAGGAAGAGGGTCAAGCTCACCCCTCCACTTT	CAWSVEGRGSSSPLHF
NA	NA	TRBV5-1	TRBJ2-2	TGCGCCAGCACTTCAGGAAAGCTTACCGGGGAGCTGTTTTTT	CASTSGKLTGELFF
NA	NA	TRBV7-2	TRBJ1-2	TGTGCCAGCAGCTTAGGGGTAGGGAAGGGGAACTATGGCTACACCTTC	CASSLGVGKGNYGYTF
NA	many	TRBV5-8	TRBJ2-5	TGTGCCAGCAGCCCGGAGGATGAGACCCAGTACTTC	CASSPEDETQYF
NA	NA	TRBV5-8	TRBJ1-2	TGTGCCAGCAGCATCCATGGAGGTGGTCAGAAAGGCTACACCTTC	CASSIHGGGQKGYTF
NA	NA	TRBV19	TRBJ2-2	TGTGCCAGTAGTATAGCCGGGACCGGGGAGCTGTTTTTT	CASSIAGTGELFF
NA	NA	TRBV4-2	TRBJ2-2	TGTGCCAGCAGCCCACAGGCTAACCTGAACACCGGGGAGCTGTTTTTT	CASSPQANLNTGELFF
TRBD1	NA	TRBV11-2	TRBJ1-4	TGTGCCAGCAGCCACAGTACAGGGGTTAATGAAAAACTGTTTTTT	CASSHSTGVNEKLFF
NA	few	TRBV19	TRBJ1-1	TGTGCCAGTAGTATAGCCCTGACAGTTACTGAAGCTTTCTTT	CASSIALTVTEAFF
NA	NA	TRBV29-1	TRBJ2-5	TGCAGCGTTGCCGTTGAGACCCAGTACTTC	CSVAVETQYF
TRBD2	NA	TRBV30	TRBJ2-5	TGTGCCTGGAGAGGGACTAGCGGCTGGGGGACCCAGTACTTC	CAWRGTSGWGTQYF
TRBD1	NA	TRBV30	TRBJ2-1	TGTGCCTGGAGTGAATCGACAGGGGAGGAGCAGTTCTTC	CAWSESTGEEQFF
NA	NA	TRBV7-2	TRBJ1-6	TGTGCCAGCAGCTTCCGGGAGTCGGAATCACCCCTCCACTTT	CASSFRESESPLHF
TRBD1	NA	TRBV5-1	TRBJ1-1	TGCGCCAGCAGCTTGGGTACAGGGGATGAAGCTTTCTTT	CASSLGTGDEAFF
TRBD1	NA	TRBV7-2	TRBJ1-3	TGTGCCAGCAGCTTAGCATTCGACAGGGTACATGGAAACACCATATATTTT	CASSLAFDRVHGNTIYF
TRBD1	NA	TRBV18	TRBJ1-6	TGTGCCAGCTCAAGGGACAGTGATAATTCACCCCTCCACTTT	CASSRDSDNSPLHF
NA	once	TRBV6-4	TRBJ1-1	TGTGCCAGCAGTACGACACTGAACACTGAAGCTTTCTTT	CASSTTLNTEAFF
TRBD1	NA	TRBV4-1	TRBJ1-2	TGCGCCAGCAGCCAGGGACAGGGGGAAGGTAACTATGGCTACACCTTC	CASSQGQGEGNYGYTF
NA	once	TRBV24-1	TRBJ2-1	TGTGCCACCAGTGATAGGCGGATAAACAATGAGCAGTTCTTC	CATSDRRINNEQFF
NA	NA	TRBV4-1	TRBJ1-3	TGCGCCAGCAGCCAAGACAGGGTTCTCGGTGGAAACACCATATATTTT	CASSQDRVLGGNTIYF
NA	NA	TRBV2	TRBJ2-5	TGTGCCAGCAGGGGGGGTTGGAAGGGTGTAGGGGAGACCCAGTACTTC	CASRGGWKGVGETQYF
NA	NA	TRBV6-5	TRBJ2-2	TGTGCCAGCAGGAGAACTAGCACCGGGGAGCTGTTTTTT	CASRRTSTGELFF
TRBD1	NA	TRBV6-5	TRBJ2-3	TGTGCCAGCAGTTTGGACAGGACAGATACGCAGTATTTT	CASSLDRTDTQYF
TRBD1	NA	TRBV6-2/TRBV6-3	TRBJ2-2	TGTGCCAGCAGTTACTCCCGGACAGGGACGAGCGGGGAGCTGTTTTTT	CASSYSRTGTSGELFF
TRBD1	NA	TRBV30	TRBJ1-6	TGTGCCTGGAGCGAAATCGGACAGGGGATTTCACCCCTCCACTTT	CAWSEIGQGISPLHF
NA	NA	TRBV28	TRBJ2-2	TGTGCCAGGCATTTGGGGGCCGGGGCCGGGGAGCTGTTTTTT	CARHLGAGAGELFF
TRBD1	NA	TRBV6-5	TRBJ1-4	TGTGCCAGCACCCCTCGGAGACAGGGAATTGAAAAACTGTTTTTT	CASTPRRQGIEKLFF
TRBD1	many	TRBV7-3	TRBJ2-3	TGTGCCAGCAGCCCAGAAGGGACAGGGGGCACAGATACGCAGTATTTT	CASSPEGTGGTDTQYF
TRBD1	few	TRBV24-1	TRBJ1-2	TGTGCCACCAGTCACCGGTACGGGACAGGTGGAGGCTACACCTTC	CATSHRYGTGGGYTF
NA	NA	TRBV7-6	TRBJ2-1	TGTGCCAGCAGCCCGGGGTCGGGGGAGCATAACAATGAGCAGTTCTTC	CASSPGSGEHNNEQFF
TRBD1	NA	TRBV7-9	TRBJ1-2	TGTGCCAGCAGCCCCCCTGGACAGGGTAACTATGGCTACACCTTC	CASSPPGQGNYGYTF
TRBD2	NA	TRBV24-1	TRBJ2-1	TGTGCCACCAGTGATACTATAGCGGGGGGGCCAAATGGTGAGCAGTTCTTC	CATSDTIAGGPNGEQFF
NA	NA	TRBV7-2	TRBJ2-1	TGTGCCAGCAGCCAGGACTTCTCCTACAATGAGCAGTTCTTC	CASSQDFSYNEQFF
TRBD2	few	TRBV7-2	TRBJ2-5	TGTGCCAGCAGCTATTTAGCGGGGGTTGGGGAGACCCAGTACTTC	CASSYLAGVGETQYF
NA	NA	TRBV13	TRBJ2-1	TGTGCCAGCAGCCCGGGGAACGTGATCAATGAGCAGTTCTTC	CASSPGNVINEQFF
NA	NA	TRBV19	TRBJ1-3	TGTGCCAGTAACCCGCTATCGTCCTTGAACACCATATATTTT	CASNPLSSLNTIYF
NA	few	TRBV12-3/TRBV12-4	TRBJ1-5	TGTGCCAGCAGAGCAGGGTTGAGTCAGCCCCAGCATTTT	CASRAGLSQPQHF
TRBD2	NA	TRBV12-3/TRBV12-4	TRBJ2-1	TGTGCCAGTTTAACCGGACTAGGCGATGAGCAGTTCTTC	CASLTGLGDEQFF
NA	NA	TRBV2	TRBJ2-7	TGTGCCAGCAGTCGTGCCTACGAGCAGTACTTC	CASSRAYEQYF